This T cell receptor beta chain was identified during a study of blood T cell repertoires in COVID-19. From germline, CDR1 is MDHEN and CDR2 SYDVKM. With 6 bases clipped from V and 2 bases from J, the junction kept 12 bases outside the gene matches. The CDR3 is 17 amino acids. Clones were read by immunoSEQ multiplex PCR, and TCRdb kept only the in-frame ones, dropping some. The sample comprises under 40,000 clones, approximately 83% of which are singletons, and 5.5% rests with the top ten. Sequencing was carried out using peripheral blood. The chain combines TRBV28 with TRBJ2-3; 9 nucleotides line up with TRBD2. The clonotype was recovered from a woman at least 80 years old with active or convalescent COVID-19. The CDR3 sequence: CASSPGGAGGNTDTQYF. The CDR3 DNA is TGTGCCAGCAGCCCTGGGGGAGCGGGAGGAAACACAGATACGCAGTATTTT.